This is a list of T cell receptor beta chains from one sample in a study of blood T cell repertoires in COVID-19. Clones were read by immunoSEQ multiplex PCR, and TCRdb kept only the in-frame ones, dropping some. The repertoire has about 190,000 clones, about three quarters of them found once; the top ten carry about 3%. Sequenced material: peripheral blood. These receptor sequences come from a woman aged 80 or over with active or convalescent COVID-19. Both conserved end residues are part of each CDR3. The order of the fields is V gene, clone size, D gene, J gene, CDR3 protein, CDR3 DNA. The D gene is left open where the match is weak. Not every row has a clone size; where given, it reads once, few, many or a size class.

TRBV7-2	few	.	TRBJ1-1	CASSRDMNTEAFF	TGTGCCAGCAGCCGAGACATGAACACTGAAGCTTTCTTT
TRBV4-2	once	.	TRBJ1-3	CASSQDSVGVGARGNTIYF	TGTGCCAGCAGCCAAGATAGCGTAGGGGTGGGGGCGCGGGGAAACACCATATATTTT
TRBV4-2	many	TRBD2	TRBJ2-5	CASSQGLAGGAETQYF	TGTGCCAGCAGCCAAGGACTAGCGGGGGGGGCAGAGACCCAGTACTTC
TRBV6-2/TRBV6-3	.	.	TRBJ1-2	CASSDQGYGYTF	TGTGCCAGCAGTGACCAGGGGTATGGCTACACCTTC
TRBV7-2	.	TRBD2	TRBJ2-3	CASSLVGTSGGALDTQYF	TGTGCCAGCAGCTTAGTAGGGACTAGCGGGGGGGCGTTAGATACGCAGTATTTT
TRBV12-3/TRBV12-4	once	TRBD1	TRBJ1-3	CASSQGAGNTIYF	TGTGCCAGCAGTCAGGGGGCTGGAAACACCATATATTTT
TRBV12-2	.	.	TRBJ2-6	CASRLVVAANVLTF	TGTGCAAGTCGCTTAGTCGTAGCGGCCAACGTCCTGACTTTC
TRBV14	.	.	TRBJ1-1	CASSQARGTEAFF	TGTGCCAGCAGCCAAGCCCGGGGCACTGAAGCTTTCTTT
TRBV5-5	.	TRBD1	TRBJ1-4	CASSSGQGYEKLFF	TGTGCCAGCAGCTCAGGACAGGGTTACGAAAAACTGTTTTTT
TRBV30	.	TRBD2	TRBJ2-5	CALGTSRETQYF	TGTGCCTTAGGGACTAGCAGAGAGACCCAGTACTTC
TRBV19	few	.	TRBJ1-3	CASSVPDSSGNTIYF	TGTGCCAGTAGCGTCCCGGACAGCTCTGGAAACACCATATATTTT
TRBV1	few	.	TRBJ1-2	CTSSQVPRGRGSYGYTF	TGCACCAGCAGCCAAGTTCCGAGAGGTAGGGGGTCATATGGCTACACCTTC
TRBV20-1	.	.	TRBJ1-4	CSASSQTEKLFF	TGCAGTGCTAGTTCACAGACGGAAAAACTGTTTTTT
TRBV5-1	.	.	TRBJ1-4	CASSLTGSGAPGGLFF	TGCGCCAGCAGCTTAACTGGATCGGGAGCCCCGGGGGGACTGTTTTTT
TRBV19	.	TRBD1	TRBJ1-2	CASSIEDRVLSGYTF	TGTGCCAGTAGTATAGAAGACAGGGTTCTGTCTGGCTACACCTTC
TRBV4-3	.	TRBD1	TRBJ1-4	CASSQDHGTAFNEKLFF	TGCGCCAGCAGCCAAGATCATGGGACAGCCTTTAATGAAAAACTGTTTTTT
TRBV2	once	.	TRBJ2-3	CASSVQGGGTDTQYF	TGTGCCAGCAGCGTACAGGGGGGGGGCACAGATACGCAGTATTTT
TRBV12-3/TRBV12-4	.	.	TRBJ2-3	CASSLLTDTQYF	TGTGCCAGCAGTCTACTCACAGATACGCAGTATTTT
TRBV19	.	TRBD1	TRBJ1-5	CASSIRQGASNQPQHF	TGTGCCAGTAGTATAAGGCAGGGGGCGAGCAATCAGCCCCAGCATTTT
TRBV30	once	TRBD1	TRBJ2-7	CAWSSQQGAYEQYF	TGTGCCTGGAGTTCCCAACAGGGGGCCTACGAGCAGTACTTC
TRBV7-3	.	TRBD1	TRBJ2-7	CASSSGQDYEQYF	TGTGCCAGCAGCTCGGGACAGGACTACGAGCAGTACTTC
TRBV6-5	.	.	TRBJ1-5	CASSYGGTVESLAQHF	TGTGCCAGCAGTTACGGGGGGACTGTGGAGTCTTTGGCCCAGCATTTT
TRBV2	.	TRBD1	TRBJ1-5	CASKSGQGSLTQHF	TGTGCCAGCAAGTCGGGACAGGGGAGTCTGACCCAGCATTTT
TRBV7-8	.	TRBD2	TRBJ2-5	CASSPYFPRGGRETQYF	TGTGCCAGCAGCCCCTATTTTCCCCGGGGGGGGCGAGAGACCCAGTACTTC
TRBV5-1	.	TRBD1	TRBJ2-7	CASSLSGQGADEQYF	TGCGCCAGCAGCTTGTCGGGACAGGGGGCCGACGAGCAGTACTTC
TRBV6-1	.	.	TRBJ2-3	CASSEGGGGENF	TGTGCCAGCAGTGAAGGGGGAGGGGGTGAGAATTTT
TRBV11-2	once	TRBD1	TRBJ2-7	CASSLDPSGQGPYEQYF	TGTGCCAGCAGCTTAGATCCGTCAGGACAGGGTCCCTACGAGCAGTACTTC
TRBV11-2	once	.	TRBJ1-2	CASSSRLGQNYGYTF	TGTGCCAGCAGCTCGCGATTGGGGCAAAACTATGGCTACACCTTC
TRBV5-1	once	.	TRBJ2-5	CASSAGPHQETQYF	TGCGCCAGCAGTGCGGGGCCTCACCAAGAGACCCAGTACTTC
TRBV5-1	.	TRBD2	TRBJ2-5	CASSLGTSGEETQYF	TGCGCCAGCAGCTTGGGGACTAGCGGGGAAGAGACCCAGTACTTC
TRBV5-1	.	TRBD1	TRBJ1-5	CASSWGDSDQPQHF	TGCGCCAGCAGCTGGGGGGACAGCGATCAGCCCCAGCATTTT
TRBV30	.	TRBD2	TRBJ2-1	CAWMGGGNEQFF	TGTGCCTGGATGGGCGGGGGCAATGAGCAGTTCTTC
TRBV7-2	.	TRBD1	TRBJ1-1	CASSLGDRNTEAFF	TGTGCCAGCAGCTTAGGGGACAGAAACACTGAAGCTTTCTTT
TRBV10-3	.	TRBD1	TRBJ1-3	CAISERGQTLYF	TGTGCCATCAGTGAGAGGGGACAGACCCTATATTTT
TRBV25-1	.	.	TRBJ1-6	CASSEDWGGSPLHF	TGTGCCAGCAGTGAGGACTGGGGGGGTTCACCCCTCCACTTT
TRBV3-1/TRBV3-2	.	.	TRBJ1-1	CASSQVGGNTEAFF	TGTGCCAGCAGCCAAGTGGGGGGGAACACTGAAGCTTTCTTT
TRBV19	.	.	TRBJ1-2	CASKNPGGRYTF	TGCGCCAGTAAGAACCCGGGAGGTCGCTACACCTTC
TRBV29-1	.	TRBD1	TRBJ2-2	CSVSGTDHTGELFF	TGCAGCGTGTCGGGGACAGACCACACCGGGGAGCTGTTTTTT
TRBV7-6	once	.	TRBJ2-5	CASSLSGRGETQYF	TGTGCCAGCAGCTTATCAGGAAGAGGGGAGACCCAGTACTTC
TRBV20-1	.	.	TRBJ2-1	CSASSPLSINEQFF	TGCAGTGCTAGTTCGCCTTTAAGCATAAATGAGCAGTTCTTC
TRBV4-1	.	TRBD2	TRBJ2-3	CASSQGPGRGTDTQYF	TGCGCCAGCAGCCAAGGGCCAGGGAGGGGAACAGATACGCAGTATTTT
TRBV5-4	.	.	TRBJ2-7	CASSRVENYEQYF	TGTGCCAGCAGCCGGGTAGAGAACTACGAGCAGTACTTC
TRBV6-4	.	.	TRBJ1-1	CASSEGRATEAFF	TGTGCCAGCAGTGAAGGCAGGGCCACTGAAGCTTTCTTT
TRBV9	.	.	TRBJ2-3	CASSVNRITDTQYF	TGTGCCAGCAGCGTAAACAGGATCACAGATACGCAGTATTTT
TRBV7-2	few	.	TRBJ2-2	CASSDAGVLRGELFF	TGTGCCAGCAGTGACGCAGGGGTACTGAGAGGGGAGCTGTTTTTT
TRBV2	.	.	TRBJ1-6	CASSGAAGEASRNSPLHF	TGTGCCAGCAGTGGGGCAGCAGGGGAAGCGTCTCGGAATTCACCCCTCCACTTT
TRBV9	.	TRBD1	TRBJ2-5	CASSEGTGGYVETQYF	TGTGCCAGCAGCGAAGGGACAGGGGGCTACGTGGAGACCCAGTACTTC
TRBV9	.	TRBD2	TRBJ2-3	CASSAAGSGEADTQYF	TGTGCCAGCAGCGCCGCTGGTAGCGGGGAAGCAGATACGCAGTATTTT
TRBV18	.	.	TRBJ1-2	CASSPASHRSTSNYGYTF	TGTGCCAGCTCACCCGCGTCACACAGGTCAACCTCTAACTATGGCTACACCTTC
TRBV5-6	few	.	TRBJ2-7	CASSFMRYSYEQYF	TGTGCCAGCAGCTTCATGCGGTACTCCTACGAGCAGTACTTC
TRBV12-3/TRBV12-4	.	.	TRBJ1-2	CASSLRLNYGYTF	TGTGCCAGCAGTTTACGCCTAAACTATGGCTACACCTTC
TRBV5-1	few	TRBD1	TRBJ2-1	CASSLEQGGYNEQFF	TGCGCCAGCAGCTTGGAACAGGGGGGCTACAATGAGCAGTTCTTC
TRBV28	.	.	TRBJ2-2	CASSLFRQLTGELFF	TGTGCCAGCAGTTTATTCAGACAACTTACCGGGGAGCTGTTTTTT
TRBV4-3	.	.	TRBJ2-5	CASSQDIGGRETQYF	TGCGCCAGCAGCCAGGACATCGGAGGGAGGGAGACCCAGTACTTC
TRBV7-2	.	.	TRBJ2-5	CASSRSLEPQYF	TGTGCCAGCAGCCGATCCCTAGAACCCCAGTACTTC
TRBV28	.	TRBD1	TRBJ1-1	CASSLYYGTGNTEAFF	TGTGCCAGCAGTTTATATTACGGGACAGGGAACACTGAAGCTTTCTTT